This TCR beta chain is from a study of T cell responses to AZD1222 COVID-19 vaccine. Whole-study context: Second-dose schedules of about 4 or about 12 weeks were combined.

Trimming took off 1 base at V and 11 bases at J, with 10 bases between the two ends. Germline V gene data show CDR1 as SGHTA and CDR2 as FQGNSA. This CDR3 has 12 amino acids. With respect to this clone: Its specificity is unknown.

Profiling relied on immunoSEQ multiplex PCR, and the TCRdb table lists in-frame clones only, not all of them. The sample includes some 130,000 clones, more than 85% seen only once; the top ten take 9.1%. Study-level results: Spike-wide vaccine-associated CD4 TCRs dominated at 160-218 and 743-854. Spike-specific TCR breadth and depth grew following two AZD1222 doses.

The specimen comprised peripheral blood, sampled on day 0 of AZD1222 vaccination. The rearrangement links TRBV7-2 to TRBJ2-3; no clear D gene. The source is an adult in good health. The DNA of the CDR3 is TGTGCCAGCAGCTTAGAAGTGGGTAGGCAGTATTTT. Translation: CASSLEVGRQYF.